This entry concerns a single T cell receptor (beta chain). The antigen is undetermined. This sample stems from a study of CXCR3-negative and CXCR3-positive naive CD8 T cells. UMI labels and 5' RACE were used to prepare the TRB cDNA libraries. Reanalyzing the 5' RACE reads, TCRdb keeps one entry per CDR3 protein, without DNA. The sample spans roughly 120,000 distinct CDR3 sequences; the ten largest clones claim approximately 0.54%. Broader study findings: CXCR3-positive naive cells carried more hydrophobic TRB CDR3s than CXCR3-negative ones. The majority of assays used fresh PBMCs, and CXCR3 expression partially decreased after cryopreservation.

The TCR originated in a human donor in good health. Some clones in this sample may be carry-over from other donors' samples. The sample comprised naive CXCR3+ CD8+ T cells from blood. Indicated subset: CD45RO-CCR7+CD27+CD95- naive CD8+ T cells expressing CXCR3 (TNR3+).

The CDR3 loop is CASSGFPENTGELFF. The V call is TRBV2, the J call TRBJ2-2. The CDR3 spans 15 residues. Per the germline V gene, CDR1 is SNHLY and CDR2 is FYNNEI. Together with reference TRBV2 and TRBJ2-2, the CDR3 gives the full variable domain: EPEVTQTPSHQVTQMGQEVILRCVPISNHLYFYWYRQILGQKVEFLVSFYNNEISEKSEIFDDQFSVERPDGSNFTLKIRSTKLEDSAMYFCASSGFPENTGELFFGEGSRLTVL.